This entry features one TCR beta chain sequence. Its target is not known. This record comes from a study of regulatory T cells in long-lasting Graves disease. Study-wide points: Study was limited to peripheral blood, excluding thyroid tissue.

Germline V CDR1 and CDR2: WSHSY, SAAADI. The CDR3 runs to 12 residues. V was clipped by 8 bases and J by 5 bases, with 12 bases between them. Arm-PCR with iRepertoire HTBI primers amplified the CDR3 regions for these TCR beta libraries. One entry per CDR3 protein results from TCRdb running MiXCR on the multiplex PCR reads. The data contain 400,000 to 450,000 distinct CDR3 sequences, roughly 15% of them seen just once; the ten biggest clones take up around a tenth. Time point described: newly diagnosed GD, antithyroid drugs for less than 3 months. Isolated PBMC RNA provided the starting material for the TCR library. Another study also made use of these data, one on T cells in Graves' hyperthyroidism and ophthalmopathy. From that report: Exclusion of patients followed from uncontrolled infection, other autoimmune disease, pregnancy or lactation. Diagnostic assessment was based on clinical symptoms, serum thyroxine and TRAb, thyroid ultrasound and orbital computed tomography. First-round RT-PCR targeting the TCR CDR3 was performed with the HTBI primer set.

The gene calls are TRBV10-2 and TRBJ2-5, with a tentative D call TRBD1 (6 bases). The starting material was peripheral blood mononuclear cells (PBMCs), obtained at new diagnosis, from a patient treated with antithyroid drugs. The clonotype was recovered from a woman aged 25 to 45 with Graves disease. The CDR3 region is CASADSPETQYF. The DNA of the CDR3 is TGCGCCAGCGCGGACAGTCCGGAGACCCAGTACTTC.